This is a list of T cell receptor beta chains from one sample in a study of cytomegalovirus exposure and HLA in healthy donors. The data were produced by immunoSEQ multiplex PCR, yet TCRdb's version contains in-frame clones alone and is incomplete. Of more than 100,000 clones listed, about 76% are singletons. The sample comprised PBMCs. The receptors were gathered from a man aged 55 to 70 in good health and CMV-seropositive. CDR3s include the opening cysteine and the closing phenylalanine or tryptophan. Fields, in order: D gene, clone size, J gene, V gene, CDR3 protein, CDR3 DNA. A D gene is named only where the DNA matches it firmly. Only some rows state a clone size, as once, few, many or a class for expanded clones.

D gene: NA
clone size: NA
J gene: TRBJ1-5
V gene: TRBV11-2
CDR3 protein: CASSSFSNQPQHF
CDR3 DNA: TGTGCCAGCAGCTCATTTAGCAATCAGCCCCAGCATTTT

D gene: NA
clone size: NA
J gene: TRBJ2-1
V gene: TRBV7-3
CDR3 protein: CASSSRPRGEQFF
CDR3 DNA: TGTGCCAGCAGCTCCCGACCACGGGGTGAGCAGTTCTTC

D gene: NA
clone size: once
J gene: TRBJ1-2
V gene: TRBV28
CDR3 protein: CASSLGGRRVYGYTF
CDR3 DNA: TGTGCCAGCAGTTTGGGGGGGCGCAGGGTCTATGGCTACACCTTC

D gene: NA
clone size: few
J gene: TRBJ2-7
V gene: TRBV28
CDR3 protein: CASTIRGLAAYEQYF
CDR3 DNA: TGTGCCAGCACTATTAGAGGACTCGCTGCTTACGAGCAGTACTTC

D gene: NA
clone size: NA
J gene: TRBJ1-1
V gene: TRBV6-4
CDR3 protein: CASSDSSRGTEAFF
CDR3 DNA: TGTGCCAGCAGTGACTCATCCCGAGGCACTGAAGCTTTCTTT

D gene: NA
clone size: NA
J gene: TRBJ1-2
V gene: TRBV7-6
CDR3 protein: CASSPRGGTPTGYGYTF
CDR3 DNA: TGTGCCAGCAGCCCTAGGGGGGGTACCCCCACGGGCTATGGCTACACCTTC

D gene: TRBD1
clone size: NA
J gene: TRBJ1-1
V gene: TRBV4-2
CDR3 protein: CASSQDKGANTEAFF
CDR3 DNA: TGTGCCAGCAGCCAAGATAAGGGGGCGAACACTGAAGCTTTCTTT

D gene: TRBD1
clone size: few
J gene: TRBJ2-7
V gene: TRBV19
CDR3 protein: CASSTTRTGTYEQYF
CDR3 DNA: TGTGCCAGTAGTACGACTCGGACAGGGACCTACGAGCAGTACTTC

D gene: TRBD1
clone size: NA
J gene: TRBJ1-5
V gene: TRBV15
CDR3 protein: CATSRPGQGDQPQHF
CDR3 DNA: TGTGCCACCAGCAGGCCGGGACAGGGGGATCAGCCCCAGCATTTT

D gene: NA
clone size: NA
J gene: TRBJ2-4
V gene: TRBV5-1
CDR3 protein: CASSSRQIDALAKNIQYF
CDR3 DNA: TGCGCCAGCAGCTCCAGACAGATTGATGCCCTAGCCAAAAACATTCAGTACTTC

D gene: TRBD2
clone size: NA
J gene: TRBJ2-5
V gene: TRBV7-3
CDR3 protein: CASSQIAGGAETQYF
CDR3 DNA: TGTGCCAGCAGCCAAATAGCGGGAGGGGCGGAGACCCAGTACTTC

D gene: NA
clone size: NA
J gene: TRBJ1-5
V gene: TRBV5-1
CDR3 protein: CASSSEGGAAGGPQHF
CDR3 DNA: TGCGCCAGCAGCTCGGAAGGTGGGGCAGCCGGGGGGCCCCAGCATTTT

D gene: TRBD2
clone size: NA
J gene: TRBJ2-7
V gene: TRBV19
CDR3 protein: CASSVPGLAPGEQYF
CDR3 DNA: TGTGCCAGTAGTGTTCCGGGACTAGCACCGGGCGAGCAGTACTTC

D gene: TRBD2
clone size: NA
J gene: TRBJ2-3
V gene: TRBV30
CDR3 protein: CAWTIAGSTDTQYF
CDR3 DNA: TGTGCCTGGACTATAGCGGGAAGCACAGATACGCAGTATTTT

D gene: TRBD1
clone size: NA
J gene: TRBJ1-6
V gene: TRBV7-9
CDR3 protein: CSSSLATGGGSPLHF
CDR3 DNA: TGTTCCAGCAGCTTAGCGACAGGGGGCGGTTCACCCCTCCACTTT

D gene: NA
clone size: NA
J gene: TRBJ2-7
V gene: TRBV7-6
CDR3 protein: CASTSGVSYEQYF
CDR3 DNA: TGTGCCAGCACCTCGGGGGTTTCCTACGAGCAATACTTC

D gene: NA
clone size: NA
J gene: TRBJ1-2
V gene: TRBV30
CDR3 protein: CAWSVRTGGYTF
CDR3 DNA: TGTGCCTGGAGTGTACGAACTGGTGGCTACACCTTC

D gene: NA
clone size: NA
J gene: TRBJ2-1
V gene: TRBV14
CDR3 protein: CASSQGVPRYNEQFF
CDR3 DNA: TGTGCCAGCAGCCAGGGCGTCCCCCGGTACAATGAGCAGTTCTTC

D gene: NA
clone size: NA
J gene: TRBJ2-1
V gene: TRBV6-1
CDR3 protein: CASVEGRYNEQFF
CDR3 DNA: TGTGCCAGCGTGGAGGGGAGATACAATGAGCAGTTCTTC

D gene: TRBD1
clone size: few
J gene: TRBJ1-2
V gene: TRBV7-9
CDR3 protein: CASSLAVARTGESYGYTF
CDR3 DNA: TGTGCCAGCAGCTTAGCCGTGGCGAGGACAGGGGAAAGCTATGGCTACACCTTC

D gene: TRBD1
clone size: NA
J gene: TRBJ1-2
V gene: TRBV5-1
CDR3 protein: CASSDRGSNGYTF
CDR3 DNA: TGCGCCAGCAGCGACAGGGGAAGTAATGGCTACACCTTC

D gene: NA
clone size: few
J gene: TRBJ2-7
V gene: TRBV7-6
CDR3 protein: CASSSTFSTGGQYF
CDR3 DNA: TGTGCCAGCAGCTCGACTTTTTCTACCGGCGGGCAGTACTTC

D gene: NA
clone size: NA
J gene: TRBJ2-7
V gene: TRBV2
CDR3 protein: CASSWNYRYEQYF
CDR3 DNA: TGTGCCAGCAGTTGGAACTATAGATACGAGCAGTACTTC

D gene: TRBD1
clone size: NA
J gene: TRBJ1-2
V gene: TRBV2
CDR3 protein: CASSRDSYGYTF
CDR3 DNA: TGTGCCAGCAGCAGGGACAGCTATGGCTACACCTTC

D gene: NA
clone size: NA
J gene: TRBJ1-2
V gene: TRBV14
CDR3 protein: CASSQEPYAGANYGYTF
CDR3 DNA: TGTGCCAGCAGCCAAGAACCCTACGCAGGGGCAAACTATGGCTACACCTTC

D gene: TRBD1
clone size: NA
J gene: TRBJ2-1
V gene: TRBV5-1
CDR3 protein: CASAGQGEFNEQFF
CDR3 DNA: TGCGCCAGCGCTGGACAGGGAGAGTTTAATGAGCAGTTCTTC

D gene: TRBD1
clone size: once
J gene: TRBJ1-3
V gene: TRBV13
CDR3 protein: CASSSGQGSGNTIYF
CDR3 DNA: TGTGCCAGCAGCTCGGGACAGGGCTCTGGAAACACCATATATTTT

D gene: TRBD1
clone size: NA
J gene: TRBJ2-7
V gene: TRBV5-1
CDR3 protein: CASSLGTGITYEQYF
CDR3 DNA: TGCGCCAGCAGCTTGGGGACAGGGATAACCTACGAGCAGTACTTC

D gene: NA
clone size: NA
J gene: TRBJ1-5
V gene: TRBV7-2
CDR3 protein: CASSSSSNQPQHF
CDR3 DNA: TGTGCCAGCAGCTCGTCTAGCAATCAGCCCCAGCATTTT

D gene: TRBD1
clone size: NA
J gene: TRBJ1-6
V gene: TRBV18
CDR3 protein: CASSLGQGGSPLHF
CDR3 DNA: TGTGCCAGCTCACTGGGACAGGGCGGTTCACCCCTCCACTTT

D gene: TRBD1
clone size: NA
J gene: TRBJ2-4
V gene: TRBV5-1
CDR3 protein: CASSPGQGGLILAKNIQYF
CDR3 DNA: TGCGCCAGCAGCCCGGGACAGGGCGGCTTGATCCTCGCCAAAAACATTCAGTACTTC

D gene: NA
clone size: NA
J gene: TRBJ1-2
V gene: TRBV5-4
CDR3 protein: CASSLEFREDYGYTF
CDR3 DNA: TGTGCCAGCAGCTTGGAATTCAGGGAGGACTATGGCTACACCTTC

D gene: TRBD1
clone size: NA
J gene: TRBJ2-7
V gene: TRBV6-1
CDR3 protein: CASSSGTGGEQYF
CDR3 DNA: TGTGCCAGCAGCTCCGGGACAGGGGGCGAGCAGTACTTC

D gene: TRBD2
clone size: once
J gene: TRBJ2-3
V gene: TRBV30
CDR3 protein: CAWSQAGGTDTQYF
CDR3 DNA: TGTGCCTGGAGTCAAGCGGGGGGGACAGATACGCAGTATTTT

D gene: TRBD2
clone size: once
J gene: TRBJ2-2
V gene: TRBV5-6
CDR3 protein: CASSLVAGGPSGELFF
CDR3 DNA: TGTGCCAGCAGCTTGGTTGCGGGGGGGCCGAGCGGGGAGCTGTTTTTT

D gene: NA
clone size: NA
J gene: TRBJ1-1
V gene: TRBV4-2
CDR3 protein: CASSQPGVDRNTEAFF
CDR3 DNA: TGTGCCAGCAGCCAACCAGGGGTGGACAGGAACACTGAAGCTTTCTTT

D gene: TRBD1
clone size: NA
J gene: TRBJ2-7
V gene: TRBV6-5
CDR3 protein: CASSSSRGRFYEQYF
CDR3 DNA: TGTGCCAGCAGTTCTTCCAGGGGGCGGTTCTACGAGCAGTACTTC

D gene: TRBD1
clone size: NA
J gene: TRBJ2-7
V gene: TRBV6-5
CDR3 protein: CASSYSDRSTYEQYF
CDR3 DNA: TGTGCCAGCAGTTACTCGGACAGGTCAACCTACGAGCAGTACTTC

D gene: NA
clone size: once
J gene: TRBJ1-1
V gene: TRBV27
CDR3 protein: CASSSLGGNTEAFF
CDR3 DNA: TGTGCCAGCAGTTCCCTAGGAGGGAACACTGAAGCTTTCTTT

D gene: NA
clone size: NA
J gene: TRBJ2-1
V gene: TRBV4-1
CDR3 protein: CASSRTPGGQIHNEQFF
CDR3 DNA: TGCGCCAGCAGCCGGACCCCGGGGGGACAAATCCACAATGAGCAGTTCTTC

D gene: NA
clone size: NA
J gene: TRBJ2-7
V gene: TRBV15
CDR3 protein: CATSGLRGGGRMWSYEQYF
CDR3 DNA: TGTGCCACCAGCGGGTTACGGGGAGGAGGGCGGATGTGGTCCTACGAGCAGTACTTC

D gene: NA
clone size: NA
J gene: TRBJ2-7
V gene: TRBV6-1
CDR3 protein: CASSEYGQFYEQYF
CDR3 DNA: TGTGCCAGCAGTGAATATGGACAGTTCTACGAGCAGTACTTC

D gene: TRBD1
clone size: NA
J gene: TRBJ1-5
V gene: TRBV15
CDR3 protein: CATSRDQRTGGVQPQHF
CDR3 DNA: TGTGCCACCAGCAGAGATCAGAGGACAGGGGGTGTTCAGCCCCAGCATTTT

D gene: NA
clone size: NA
J gene: TRBJ1-1
V gene: TRBV9
CDR3 protein: CASSVAGGIMNTEAFF
CDR3 DNA: TGTGCCAGCAGCGTAGCGGGGGGGATCATGAACACTGAAGCTTTCTTT

D gene: TRBD1
clone size: NA
J gene: TRBJ2-7
V gene: TRBV9
CDR3 protein: CASSAGTESYEQYF
CDR3 DNA: TGTGCCAGCAGCGCCGGGACAGAGTCCTACGAGCAGTACTTC

D gene: TRBD2
clone size: NA
J gene: TRBJ2-7
V gene: TRBV11-1
CDR3 protein: CASSWTSGNYEQYF
CDR3 DNA: TGTGCCAGCAGCTGGACTAGCGGAAATTACGAGCAGTACTTC

D gene: NA
clone size: NA
J gene: TRBJ1-4
V gene: TRBV5-8
CDR3 protein: CASSLSRVPNEKLFF
CDR3 DNA: TGTGCCAGCAGCCTGAGCAGGGTCCCAAATGAAAAACTGTTTTTT

D gene: NA
clone size: NA
J gene: TRBJ2-7
V gene: TRBV29-1
CDR3 protein: CSVEDSRDEQYF
CDR3 DNA: TGCAGCGTTGAAGACTCGAGAGACGAGCAGTACTTC

D gene: NA
clone size: NA
J gene: TRBJ1-5
V gene: TRBV2
CDR3 protein: CASRPRQDSNQPQHF
CDR3 DNA: TGTGCCAGCCGACCGCGTCAGGATAGCAATCAGCCCCAGCATTTT

D gene: TRBD1
clone size: NA
J gene: TRBJ1-6
V gene: TRBV19
CDR3 protein: CASSPTTGSYNSPLHF
CDR3 DNA: TGTGCCAGTAGTCCTACGACAGGGTCCTATAATTCACCCCTCCACTTT

D gene: NA
clone size: NA
J gene: TRBJ2-5
V gene: TRBV10-1
CDR3 protein: CASSRGTAEQYF
CDR3 DNA: TGCGCCAGCAGTAGGGGGACGGCAGAGCAGTACTTC